Listed below are T cell receptor beta chains from one sample, sequenced in a study of cytomegalovirus exposure and HLA in healthy donors. Profiled with immunoSEQ multiplex PCR; TCRdb holds only in-frame clones, not every one. In the table there are about 300,000 clones, 86% of which are singletons. The sequenced sample was PBMCs. These receptors came from a man aged 35 to 55 in good health and CMV-seropositive. CDR3s include the opening cysteine and the closing phenylalanine or tryptophan. Only part of the rows carry a size: once, few, many, or a class if the clone is expanded.

cdr3_length	j_call	clone_size	v_call	cdr3_aa
14	TRBJ1-2	once	TRBV5-5	CASSLGNRERGYTF
13	.	.	TRBV13	CASSRDRDYEQYF
14	TRBJ2-3	few	TRBV7-2	CASSLRRGTDTQYF
15	TRBJ2-3	.	TRBV5-1	CASSLYGGSTDTQYF
14	TRBJ2-4	.	TRBV28	CASSPQGAKNIQYF
11	TRBJ2-5	.	TRBV7-9	CASQRGREQYF
14	TRBJ2-7	.	TRBV19	CASSFDRGLGEQYF
14	TRBJ2-1	.	TRBV5-4	CASSLELVVGEQFF
14	TRBJ2-2	.	TRBV28	CASILNRDLGELFF
15	TRBJ2-2	.	TRBV5-4	CASSPGQGLAGELFF
13	TRBJ1-1	few	TRBV7-9	CASSRTGNTEAFF
17	TRBJ1-5	.	TRBV4-1	CASSQENEGAPNQPQHF
13	TRBJ1-2	.	TRBV6-5	CASSGGQRRGYTF
14	TRBJ1-2	once	TRBV2	CASSTGQGVYGYTF
14	TRBJ2-7	.	TRBV2	CASIREAESYEQYF
14	TRBJ2-3	.	TRBV7-2	CASSRRTGTDTQYF
14	TRBJ2-5	.	TRBV25-1	CASSPGQPEETQYF
17	TRBJ2-7	.	TRBV4-2	CASSQDGPGTRPYEQYF
17	TRBJ2-3	.	TRBV30	CAWSVRLAGVRGDTQYF
12	TRBJ2-5	.	TRBV7-9	CSSSWAQKTQYF
17	TRBJ2-7	once	TRBV15	CATSRELGTSGTYEQYF
16	TRBJ2-3	.	TRBV7-9	CSSSLLAGGPTDTQYF
14	TRBJ2-7	.	TRBV5-5	CASSQPGQAYEQYF
14	TRBJ2-1	.	TRBV19	CASRDGSSYNEQFF
17	TRBJ2-1	.	TRBV10-2	CASSEVRGRTPGDEQFF
13	TRBJ1-2	.	TRBV7-6	CASSPVPGQLGYF
15	TRBJ2-7	.	TRBV6-1	CASSKLAGGSYEQYF
15	TRBJ2-1	few	TRBV18	CASSTSGSPYNEQFF
17	TRBJ2-7	.	TRBV4-1	CASSQAEVAGVVNEQYF
13	TRBJ2-5	.	TRBV9	CASSLNRGQTQYF
13	TRBJ2-7	.	TRBV5-1	CASSPGWSYEQYF
13	TRBJ1-1	.	TRBV6-4	CASSKGAHTEAFF
14	TRBJ2-1	few	TRBV5-1	CASSLQFGGNEQFF
13	TRBJ1-3	.	TRBV7-2	CASSSTVGNTIYF
14	TRBJ2-7	.	TRBV28	CASCEPAGAGEQYF
15	TRBJ2-3	.	TRBV5-1	CASSTSGTHRDTQYF
19	TRBJ1-5	.	TRBV15	CATSVHRVGFDWGNQPQHF
16	TRBJ2-5	.	TRBV15	CATSRARGKGQETQYF
15	TRBJ2-7	.	TRBV5-4	CASSFLAGASYEQYF
14	TRBJ2-5	.	TRBV7-2	CASSDKGGVETQYF
16	TRBJ2-2	.	TRBV4-2	CASSQESRANTGELFF
14	TRBJ1-1	.	TRBV6-5	CASSDRLGNTEAFF
14	TRBJ1-1	.	TRBV5-4	CASSLNGVNTEAFF
13	TRBJ2-7	.	TRBV11-3	CASSLGGLGEQYF
13	TRBJ2-3	once	TRBV7-8	CASSSSSTDTQYF
15	TRBJ2-3	few	TRBV6-1	CASILTSASTDTQYF
14	TRBJ2-7	.	TRBV6-1	CASMGPARAYEQYF
14	TRBJ2-5	.	TRBV5-6	CASSLLAEEETQYF
15	TRBJ1-5	.	TRBV27	CASKTGWESNQPQHF
13	TRBJ1-1	.	TRBV11-2	CASRLDFGTEAFF
15	TRBJ2-6	.	TRBV28	CASSLWLSGANVLTF
16	TRBJ1-5	.	TRBV5-1	CASSLDGGRGDQPQHF
15	TRBJ2-7	once	TRBV7-2	CASSFQSLATDEQYF
16	TRBJ2-7	.	TRBV19	CASSLPSGTGVNEQYF
16	TRBJ2-1	.	TRBV10-3	CAISDPTSGRTNEQFF
14	TRBJ1-5	.	TRBV2	CASSRQVAQQPQHF
13	TRBJ2-7	.	TRBV7-8	CASSLGGINEQYF
14	TRBJ1-2	.	TRBV9	CASSVGDRGYGYTF